The source of this T cell receptor (beta chain) is a study of T cell repertoires in cytomegalovirus infection. This CDR3 contains 17 residues. Trimming cost V 5 bases and J 0 bases; bases outside gene matches: 10. Germline-derived CDR1 and CDR2 are SGHVS and FNYEAQ. TCRdb analysed the reads with MiXCR anew, one entry per CDR3 protein. The table includes about 770,000 distinct CDR3 sequences, around 29% detected once. This clonotype has ten or more counts. What it binds is unknown. Sequencing used cultured CD8+ T cells from PBMCs, obtained from culture after CMV antigen stimulation. This receptor was obtained from a human donor in good health (CMV status not recorded). Some clones in this sample may be carry-over from other donors' samples. The chain employs TRBV7-6 and TRBJ2-1, with 7 nucleotides matching TRBD1. In DNA, the CDR3 is TGTGCCAGCAGCCCCCGACAGGGCAGAAACTCCTACAATGAGCAGTTCTTC. Its protein is CASSPRQGRNSYNEQFF.